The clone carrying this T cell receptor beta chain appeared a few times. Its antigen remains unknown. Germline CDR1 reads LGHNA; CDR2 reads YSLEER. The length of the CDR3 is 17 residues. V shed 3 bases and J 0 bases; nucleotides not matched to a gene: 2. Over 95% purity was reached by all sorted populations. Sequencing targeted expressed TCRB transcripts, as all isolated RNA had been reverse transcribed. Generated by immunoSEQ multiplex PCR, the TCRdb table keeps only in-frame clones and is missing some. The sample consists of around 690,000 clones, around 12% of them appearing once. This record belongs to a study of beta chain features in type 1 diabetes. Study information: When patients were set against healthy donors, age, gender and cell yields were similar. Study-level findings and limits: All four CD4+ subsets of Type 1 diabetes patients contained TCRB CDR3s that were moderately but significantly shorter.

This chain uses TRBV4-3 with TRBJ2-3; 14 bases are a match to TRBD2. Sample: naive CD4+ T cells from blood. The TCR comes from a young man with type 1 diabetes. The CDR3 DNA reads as TGCGCCAGCAGCCAGGGACTAGCGGGGGCCAGCACAGATACGCAGTATTTT. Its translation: CASSQGLAGASTDTQYF.